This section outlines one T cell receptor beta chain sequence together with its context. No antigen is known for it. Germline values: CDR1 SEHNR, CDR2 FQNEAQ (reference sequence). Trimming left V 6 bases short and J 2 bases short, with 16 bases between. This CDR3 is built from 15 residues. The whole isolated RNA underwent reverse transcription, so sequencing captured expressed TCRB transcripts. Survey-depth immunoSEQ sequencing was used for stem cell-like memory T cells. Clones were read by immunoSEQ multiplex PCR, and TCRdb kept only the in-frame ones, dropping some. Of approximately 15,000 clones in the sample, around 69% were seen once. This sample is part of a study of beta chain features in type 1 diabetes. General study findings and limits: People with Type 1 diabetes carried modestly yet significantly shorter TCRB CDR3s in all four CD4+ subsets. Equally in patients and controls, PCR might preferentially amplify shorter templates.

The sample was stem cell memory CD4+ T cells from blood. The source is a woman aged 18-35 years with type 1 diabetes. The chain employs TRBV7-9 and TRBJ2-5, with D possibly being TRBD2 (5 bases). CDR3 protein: CASSQQLAVQETQYF. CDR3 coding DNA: TGTGCCAGCAGTCAACAGCTAGCTGTACAAGAGACCCAGTACTTC.